A selection of T cell receptor beta chains follows, all from one sample in a study of blood T cells in healthy people across ages. TCRdb re-called the 5' RACE reads with MiXCR, one entry per CDR3 protein. The table records approximately 680,000 distinct CDR3 sequences, 32% of them present only once. Sequenced input: blood. Receptor source: a woman of 80 years or more in good health. Each CDR3 is given with its conserved first and last residue. A D gene is named only where the DNA matches it firmly. Rows may omit the clone size; those that give it use once, few, many or a size class.

TRBV27	TRBJ1-1	-	-	TGTGCCAGCAGTTTCGATCGACAGAACACTGAAGCTTTCTTT	CASSFDRQNTEAFF
TRBV6-6	TRBJ1-4	-	-	TGTGCCAGCAGTTACGGGAGAAATGAAAAACTGTTTTTT	CASSYGRNEKLFF
TRBV30	TRBJ1-2	-	-	TGTGCCATATCGCAGGGCAACTATGGCTACACCTTC	CAISQGNYGYTF
TRBV6-1	TRBJ2-3	TRBD2	few	TGTGCCAGCAATCAGCGGGGGGAAGCGGGTACGCAGTATTTT	CASNQRGEAGTQYF
TRBV29-1	TRBJ2-3	-	many	TGCAGCGTTGATGGCGGGGTCACAGATACGCAGTATTTT	CSVDGGVTDTQYF
TRBV10-3	TRBJ2-6	-	many	TGTGCCATCAGTGAGTCGGGACAATGGATTGACAACGTCCTGACTTTC	CAISESGQWIDNVLTF
TRBV7-2	TRBJ1-5	-	many	TGTGCCAGCAGCCCTGCGGGGGGGTTCAATCAGCCCCAGCATTTT	CASSPAGGFNQPQHF
TRBV7-2	TRBJ2-7	TRBD2	-	TGTGCCAGCAGCTTGTTTACCAGCGGGGGGTACGAGCAGTACTTC	CASSLFTSGGYEQYF
TRBV3-1	TRBJ2-1	TRBD2	many	TGTGCCAGCAGCTGGCGCGGGGGCTACAATGAGCAGTTCTTC	CASSWRGGYNEQFF
TRBV6-1	TRBJ1-5	-	few	TGTGCCAGCAGTGGCTCCCCCAGCAATCAGCCCCAGCATTTT	CASSGSPSNQPQHF
TRBV7-2	TRBJ1-2	-	many	TGTGCCAGCAGCTTAGTCGAGACATCCTATGGCTACACCTTC	CASSLVETSYGYTF
TRBV18	TRBJ2-7	-	many	TGTGCCAGCTCATCACAGGGTTCGGGCGAGCAGTACTTC	CASSSQGSGEQYF
TRBV30	TRBJ2-6	-	-	TGTGCCTGGGCAGGAGGGGCTAACTCTGGGGCCAACGTCCTGACTTTC	CAWAGGANSGANVLTF
TRBV7-9	TRBJ2-5	-	many	TGTGCCAGCAGTCCTGGACCTTGGGGACAAGAGACCCAGTACTTC	CASSPGPWGQETQYF
TRBV30	TRBJ2-7	-	many	TGTGCCTGGAGTGGGTCAGCCTACGAGCAGTACTTC	CAWSGSAYEQYF
TRBV20-1	TRBJ1-5	-	-	TGCAGTGCTTTAGATCGGGGTCGTGTTAATCAGCCCCAGCATTTT	CSALDRGRVNQPQHF
TRBV3-1	TRBJ2-6	-	many	TGTGCCAGCAGCCAAGAGGGGACTTCCTCTGGGGCCAACGTCCTGACTTTC	CASSQEGTSSGANVLTF
TRBV11-2	TRBJ2-7	-	many	TGTGCCAGCAGCACTAGAAGCGGGGGGACAGGGAGCTACGAGCAGTACTTC	CASSTRSGGTGSYEQYF
TRBV9	TRBJ2-1	-	many	TGTGCCAGCAGCTCGCCGGGTCTAGCAAGGGACAATGAGCAGTTCTTC	CASSSPGLARDNEQFF
TRBV28	TRBJ2-7	-	many	TGTGCCAGCAGTTTTTACAACGAGCAGTACTTC	CASSFYNEQYF
TRBV6-1	TRBJ2-1	TRBD1	many	TGTGCCAGCAGTGAAGCCCTGGGACAGGGCTTAAATGAGCAGTTCTTC	CASSEALGQGLNEQFF
TRBV7-6	TRBJ2-5	-	many	TGTGCCAGCAGCTTAGAAGGGGTAGCATCGGGGACCCAGTACTTC	CASSLEGVASGTQYF
TRBV7-3	TRBJ2-2	-	few	TGTGCCAGCAGCCCCTGGGGGGATAACACCGGGGAGCTGTTTTTT	CASSPWGDNTGELFF
TRBV7-2	TRBJ2-5	-	many	TGTGCCAGCAGCTCTCTTTGGACCCAGTACTTC	CASSSLWTQYF